These 21 T cell receptor beta chains were sequenced from one sample in a study of CD8+ T cells in alopecia areata. TCR sequencing used cDNA made by reverse transcription of extracted RNA. This table comes from immunoSEQ multiplex PCR, and its TCRdb copy is limited to in-frame clones, with some not included. The top ten hold approximately 1.2% of the sample, which has roughly 220,000 clones, 66% seen once. Treatment: oral pan-JAK inhibitor, 5-10 mg twice daily. Specimen: CD4+ T cells sorted from blood, collected at approximately week 42, from a patient treated with tofacitinib. The receptors come from a human donor with alopecia areata.

The chain has TRBV4-1 and TRBJ2-6; D remains unclear. V lost 0 bases to trimming and J lost 4 bases, with 7 bases between them. From germline, CDR1 is MGHRA and CDR2 YSYEKL. This CDR3 is built from 15 residues. CDR3 in amino acids: CASSQEGHGANVLTF. The CDR3, as DNA: TGCGCCAGCAGCCAAGAAGGGCACGGGGCCAACGTCCTGACTTTC.

This clone has more than one count but fewer than ten. The chain joins TRBV29-1 to TRBJ2-5, with D possibly TRBD1 on 5 matching bases. V was shortened by 6 bases and J by 5 bases, with 10 bases between the two germline ends. Germline V gene data show CDR1 as SQVTM and CDR2 as ANQGSEA. This CDR3 has 11 residues. The CDR3 spells CSVQGRETQYF. As DNA, the CDR3 is TGCAGCGTGCAGGGCCGGGAGACCCAGTACTTC.

This sequence joins TRBV7-2 and TRBJ1-2, with 7 positions matching TRBD1. This CDR3 has 14 residues. V shed 6 bases, J shed 3 bases, and the junction held 7 bases outside the gene matches. Germline values: CDR1 SGHTA, CDR2 FQGNSA. The DNA of the CDR3 is TGTGCCAGCAGAGAGACAGGGACAGACTATGGCTACACCTTC. Its translation: CASRETGTDYGYTF.

CDR3 loop: CASSLGQLITDTQYF. As DNA, the CDR3 is TGTGCCAGCAGCCTGGGACAGCTCATCACAGATACGCAGTATTTT. V gene TRBV7-9 combines with J gene TRBJ2-3; TRBD1 aligns across 7 bases. The CDR3 is 15 amino acids. Germline V lookup: CDR1 SEHNR, CDR2 FQNEAQ (reference sequence). With 5 bases clipped from V and 2 bases from J, the junction kept 7 bases outside the gene matches. Full variable domain (remainder filled in from reference TRBV7-9 and TRBJ2-3): DTGVSQNPRHKITKRGQNVTFRCDPISEHNRLYWYRQTLGQGPEFLTYFQNEAQLEKSRLLSDRFSAERPKGSFSTLEIQRTEQGDSAMYLCASSLGQLITDTQYFGPGTRLTVL.

This clone appeared a few times. J is TRBJ2-3 and V is TRBV9; D remains unclear. V was pared by 4 bases and J by 3 bases, with 6 bases between. The germline CDR1 and CDR2 sequences are SGDLS and YYNGEE. This CDR3 is 12 amino acids long. CDR3 nucleotides: TGTGCCAGCAGCTCAGATACAGATACGCAGTATTTT. This sequence encodes CASSSDTDTQYF.

In its sample, this clone was seen a few times. The rearrangement uses TRBV4-3 and TRBJ1-6; D is unresolved. CDR3 length equals 17 residues. Germline V gene sequence: CDR1 LGHNA, CDR2 YSLEER. The germline V and J ends were trimmed by 0 bases and 3 bases, with 12 bases remaining between them. The CDR3 loop reads CASSQEVPYHYNSPLHF. CDR3 nucleotides: TGCGCCAGCAGCCAAGAGGTCCCGTACCACTATAATTCACCCCTCCACTTT.

This clone was recorded only once. For the CDR3, the DNA is TGCAGCGCCGCGGGGGGCGGGATGAACACTGAAGCTTTCTTT. It is translated as CSAAGGGMNTEAFF. The chain links TRBV29-1 to TRBJ1-1; a possible D gene is TRBD1 (6 bases). The V gene lost 7 bases and the J gene lost 0 bases, with 15 bases spanning the gap. The CDR3 length is 14 residues. Germline V lookup: CDR1 SQVTM, CDR2 ANQGSEA.

This clone was recorded many times. V and J are TRBV27 and TRBJ1-1, with D perhaps TRBD1 (5 bases). Deletions cut 6 bases from V and 3 bases from J, with 14 bases between. This CDR3 spans 14 amino acids. Germline V gives CDR1 MNHEY, CDR2 SMNVEV (reference sequence). The CDR3 nucleotides are TGTGCCAGCAGGGGGGGATGGTTGGACACTGAAGCTTTCTTT. It encodes CASRGGWLDTEAFF.

This chain links TRBV2 with TRBJ2-3; D remains unclear. The germline CDR1 and CDR2 sequences are SNHLY and FYNNEI. The CDR3 is made up of 12 amino acids. Trimming left V 7 bases short and J 2 bases short, with 7 bases between. The DNA for the CDR3 is TGTGCCAGCACCCTGACCACAGATACGCAGTATTTT. This translates into CASTLTTDTQYF.

CDR3: CASSHRDAQGTTQHF. Here the CDR3 DNA reads TGTGCCAGTAGCCACCGGGACGCCCAGGGTACGACCCAGCATTTT. The rearrangement joins TRBV19 to TRBJ1-5; a weak D match, TRBD1 (5 bases). Trimming pared 6 bases from V and 11 bases from J, leaving 23 bases between. Germline V gene sequence: CDR1 LNHDA, CDR2 SQIVND (reference sequence). The CDR3 contains 15 residues.

For this clone: A junction boundary mismatches the germline segment, possibly from a read error. V and J are TRBV7-2 and TRBJ2-5; TRBD2 matches 12 bases. Germline CDR1 and CDR2: SGHTA and FQGNSA. The CDR3 sequence is 15 residues long. The CDR3 DNA sequence: TGTGCCAGCAGATTAGGACTAGCGGGACAAGAGACCCAGTACTTC. This gives the protein CASRLGLAGQETQYF.

The rearrangement joins TRBV7-2 to TRBJ2-5, with 8 positions matching TRBD1. Germline V CDR1 and CDR2: SGHTA, FQGNSA. The CDR3 loop spans 15 amino acids. Trimming cost V 1 base and J 5 bases; bases outside gene matches: 6. CDR3 nucleotide sequence: TGTGCCAGCAGCTTAGTGGACAGGGTTCGCGAGACCCAGTACTTC. Translating it yields CASSLVDRVRETQYF.

The rearrangement links TRBV29-1 to TRBJ2-2, with 8 bases fitting TRBD1. The V and J ends lost 7 bases and 0 bases, in that order; junction bases with no gene match: 4. The CDR3 runs 14 residues. Germline-derived CDR1 and CDR2 are SQVTM and ANQGSEA. The CDR3 DNA follows: TGCAGCGGGGGACAGGTGGCGAACACCGGGGAGCTGTTTTTT. As protein: CSGGQVANTGELFF.

The chain employs TRBV30 and TRBJ2-1, with 12 nucleotides matching TRBD1. V shed 2 bases, J shed 10 bases, and the junction held 6 bases outside the gene matches. The length of the CDR3 is 14 residues. Germline V gives CDR1 GTSNPN, CDR2 SVGIG (reference sequence). The CDR3 sequence is CAWSPGQGAGEQFF. CDR3 DNA: TGTGCCTGGAGTCCGGGACAGGGGGCAGGGGAGCAGTTCTTC.

The chain links TRBV15 to TRBJ2-6; no reliable D call. Deletions cut 5 bases from V and 2 bases from J, with 13 bases between. Per the germline V gene, CDR1 is LNHNV and CDR2 is YYDKDF (reference sequence). The CDR3 sequence is 16 residues long. CDR3 region: CATSLEKAPGANVLTF. CDR3 in DNA: TGTGCCACCAGCTTAGAGAAGGCTCCTGGGGCCAACGTCCTGACTTTC.

This chain uses TRBV5-1 with TRBJ1-2; 10 bases align to TRBD1. V lost 3 bases, J lost 8 bases, and 13 bases stayed unmatched. Germline assignment: CDR1 SGHRS and CDR2 YFSETQ. The CDR3 sequence is 16 residues long. In DNA form, the CDR3 reads TGCGCCAGCAGCTACCAAGGGGACAGGGGAAAGGGAGGCTACACCTTC. Its translation is CASSYQGDRGKGGYTF.

The table lists this clone with a few counts. V usage is TRBV7-2 and J usage is TRBJ1-1, with 7 bases identical to TRBD1. The CDR3 has 11 residues. CDR1 and CDR2 (germline): SGHTA, FQGNSA. Trimming at V came to 1 base and at J to 12 bases, leaving 2 bases not matched to a gene. The CDR3 reads CASSLVTGPFF. In DNA, the CDR3 is TGTGCCAGCAGCTTAGTGACAGGGCCTTTCTTT.

Worth noting for this clone: The same CDR3 can be traced to other DNA sequences in this sample. This rearrangement joins TRBV4-1 to TRBJ2-3, with D possibly being TRBD2 (5 bases). Germline V CDR1 and CDR2: MGHRA, YSYEKL. Trimming cost V 0 bases and J 1 base, with 8 bases left between them. This CDR3 spans 15 amino acids. The CDR3 sequence is CASSQDGLRTDTQYF. The DNA for the CDR3 is TGCGCCAGCAGCCAAGACGGACTGCGCACAGATACGCAGTATTTT.

The chain couples TRBV2 to TRBJ1-5, with unresolved D. Trimming pared 3 bases from V and 1 base from J, leaving 10 bases between. Germline V lookup: CDR1 SNHLY, CDR2 FYNNEI. The CDR3 is 15 residues long. The CDR3 bases are TGTGCCAGCAGTGAGAGGGCGGTCAGCAATCAGCCCCAGCATTTT. This sequence encodes CASSERAVSNQPQHF.

This clone was recorded a few times. CDR3 DNA: TGCAGCGTTGGTGGGGGGGGCTTCTACAATGAGCAGTTCTTC. Amino acids: CSVGGGGFYNEQFF. The chain is built from TRBV29-1 and TRBJ2-1; weak D call: TRBD2 (7 bases). The CDR3 spans 14 residues. Looked up from germline, CDR1 is SQVTM and CDR2 is ANQGSEA. Trimming shortened V by 4 bases and J by 3 bases, and 13 bases separated the two germline ends.

This clone was counted only a few times. The rearrangement joins TRBV7-2 to TRBJ2-7, with 11 bases identical to TRBD1. In germline, CDR1 is SGHTA, CDR2 FQGNSA. The CDR3 is 15 residues long. Trimming at V came to 5 bases and at J to 3 bases, leaving 6 bases not matched to a gene. DNA for the CDR3: TGTGCCAGCAGCCTCTTTGGGACAGGGGGCTACGAGCAGTACTTC. This codes for CASSLFGTGGYEQYF.